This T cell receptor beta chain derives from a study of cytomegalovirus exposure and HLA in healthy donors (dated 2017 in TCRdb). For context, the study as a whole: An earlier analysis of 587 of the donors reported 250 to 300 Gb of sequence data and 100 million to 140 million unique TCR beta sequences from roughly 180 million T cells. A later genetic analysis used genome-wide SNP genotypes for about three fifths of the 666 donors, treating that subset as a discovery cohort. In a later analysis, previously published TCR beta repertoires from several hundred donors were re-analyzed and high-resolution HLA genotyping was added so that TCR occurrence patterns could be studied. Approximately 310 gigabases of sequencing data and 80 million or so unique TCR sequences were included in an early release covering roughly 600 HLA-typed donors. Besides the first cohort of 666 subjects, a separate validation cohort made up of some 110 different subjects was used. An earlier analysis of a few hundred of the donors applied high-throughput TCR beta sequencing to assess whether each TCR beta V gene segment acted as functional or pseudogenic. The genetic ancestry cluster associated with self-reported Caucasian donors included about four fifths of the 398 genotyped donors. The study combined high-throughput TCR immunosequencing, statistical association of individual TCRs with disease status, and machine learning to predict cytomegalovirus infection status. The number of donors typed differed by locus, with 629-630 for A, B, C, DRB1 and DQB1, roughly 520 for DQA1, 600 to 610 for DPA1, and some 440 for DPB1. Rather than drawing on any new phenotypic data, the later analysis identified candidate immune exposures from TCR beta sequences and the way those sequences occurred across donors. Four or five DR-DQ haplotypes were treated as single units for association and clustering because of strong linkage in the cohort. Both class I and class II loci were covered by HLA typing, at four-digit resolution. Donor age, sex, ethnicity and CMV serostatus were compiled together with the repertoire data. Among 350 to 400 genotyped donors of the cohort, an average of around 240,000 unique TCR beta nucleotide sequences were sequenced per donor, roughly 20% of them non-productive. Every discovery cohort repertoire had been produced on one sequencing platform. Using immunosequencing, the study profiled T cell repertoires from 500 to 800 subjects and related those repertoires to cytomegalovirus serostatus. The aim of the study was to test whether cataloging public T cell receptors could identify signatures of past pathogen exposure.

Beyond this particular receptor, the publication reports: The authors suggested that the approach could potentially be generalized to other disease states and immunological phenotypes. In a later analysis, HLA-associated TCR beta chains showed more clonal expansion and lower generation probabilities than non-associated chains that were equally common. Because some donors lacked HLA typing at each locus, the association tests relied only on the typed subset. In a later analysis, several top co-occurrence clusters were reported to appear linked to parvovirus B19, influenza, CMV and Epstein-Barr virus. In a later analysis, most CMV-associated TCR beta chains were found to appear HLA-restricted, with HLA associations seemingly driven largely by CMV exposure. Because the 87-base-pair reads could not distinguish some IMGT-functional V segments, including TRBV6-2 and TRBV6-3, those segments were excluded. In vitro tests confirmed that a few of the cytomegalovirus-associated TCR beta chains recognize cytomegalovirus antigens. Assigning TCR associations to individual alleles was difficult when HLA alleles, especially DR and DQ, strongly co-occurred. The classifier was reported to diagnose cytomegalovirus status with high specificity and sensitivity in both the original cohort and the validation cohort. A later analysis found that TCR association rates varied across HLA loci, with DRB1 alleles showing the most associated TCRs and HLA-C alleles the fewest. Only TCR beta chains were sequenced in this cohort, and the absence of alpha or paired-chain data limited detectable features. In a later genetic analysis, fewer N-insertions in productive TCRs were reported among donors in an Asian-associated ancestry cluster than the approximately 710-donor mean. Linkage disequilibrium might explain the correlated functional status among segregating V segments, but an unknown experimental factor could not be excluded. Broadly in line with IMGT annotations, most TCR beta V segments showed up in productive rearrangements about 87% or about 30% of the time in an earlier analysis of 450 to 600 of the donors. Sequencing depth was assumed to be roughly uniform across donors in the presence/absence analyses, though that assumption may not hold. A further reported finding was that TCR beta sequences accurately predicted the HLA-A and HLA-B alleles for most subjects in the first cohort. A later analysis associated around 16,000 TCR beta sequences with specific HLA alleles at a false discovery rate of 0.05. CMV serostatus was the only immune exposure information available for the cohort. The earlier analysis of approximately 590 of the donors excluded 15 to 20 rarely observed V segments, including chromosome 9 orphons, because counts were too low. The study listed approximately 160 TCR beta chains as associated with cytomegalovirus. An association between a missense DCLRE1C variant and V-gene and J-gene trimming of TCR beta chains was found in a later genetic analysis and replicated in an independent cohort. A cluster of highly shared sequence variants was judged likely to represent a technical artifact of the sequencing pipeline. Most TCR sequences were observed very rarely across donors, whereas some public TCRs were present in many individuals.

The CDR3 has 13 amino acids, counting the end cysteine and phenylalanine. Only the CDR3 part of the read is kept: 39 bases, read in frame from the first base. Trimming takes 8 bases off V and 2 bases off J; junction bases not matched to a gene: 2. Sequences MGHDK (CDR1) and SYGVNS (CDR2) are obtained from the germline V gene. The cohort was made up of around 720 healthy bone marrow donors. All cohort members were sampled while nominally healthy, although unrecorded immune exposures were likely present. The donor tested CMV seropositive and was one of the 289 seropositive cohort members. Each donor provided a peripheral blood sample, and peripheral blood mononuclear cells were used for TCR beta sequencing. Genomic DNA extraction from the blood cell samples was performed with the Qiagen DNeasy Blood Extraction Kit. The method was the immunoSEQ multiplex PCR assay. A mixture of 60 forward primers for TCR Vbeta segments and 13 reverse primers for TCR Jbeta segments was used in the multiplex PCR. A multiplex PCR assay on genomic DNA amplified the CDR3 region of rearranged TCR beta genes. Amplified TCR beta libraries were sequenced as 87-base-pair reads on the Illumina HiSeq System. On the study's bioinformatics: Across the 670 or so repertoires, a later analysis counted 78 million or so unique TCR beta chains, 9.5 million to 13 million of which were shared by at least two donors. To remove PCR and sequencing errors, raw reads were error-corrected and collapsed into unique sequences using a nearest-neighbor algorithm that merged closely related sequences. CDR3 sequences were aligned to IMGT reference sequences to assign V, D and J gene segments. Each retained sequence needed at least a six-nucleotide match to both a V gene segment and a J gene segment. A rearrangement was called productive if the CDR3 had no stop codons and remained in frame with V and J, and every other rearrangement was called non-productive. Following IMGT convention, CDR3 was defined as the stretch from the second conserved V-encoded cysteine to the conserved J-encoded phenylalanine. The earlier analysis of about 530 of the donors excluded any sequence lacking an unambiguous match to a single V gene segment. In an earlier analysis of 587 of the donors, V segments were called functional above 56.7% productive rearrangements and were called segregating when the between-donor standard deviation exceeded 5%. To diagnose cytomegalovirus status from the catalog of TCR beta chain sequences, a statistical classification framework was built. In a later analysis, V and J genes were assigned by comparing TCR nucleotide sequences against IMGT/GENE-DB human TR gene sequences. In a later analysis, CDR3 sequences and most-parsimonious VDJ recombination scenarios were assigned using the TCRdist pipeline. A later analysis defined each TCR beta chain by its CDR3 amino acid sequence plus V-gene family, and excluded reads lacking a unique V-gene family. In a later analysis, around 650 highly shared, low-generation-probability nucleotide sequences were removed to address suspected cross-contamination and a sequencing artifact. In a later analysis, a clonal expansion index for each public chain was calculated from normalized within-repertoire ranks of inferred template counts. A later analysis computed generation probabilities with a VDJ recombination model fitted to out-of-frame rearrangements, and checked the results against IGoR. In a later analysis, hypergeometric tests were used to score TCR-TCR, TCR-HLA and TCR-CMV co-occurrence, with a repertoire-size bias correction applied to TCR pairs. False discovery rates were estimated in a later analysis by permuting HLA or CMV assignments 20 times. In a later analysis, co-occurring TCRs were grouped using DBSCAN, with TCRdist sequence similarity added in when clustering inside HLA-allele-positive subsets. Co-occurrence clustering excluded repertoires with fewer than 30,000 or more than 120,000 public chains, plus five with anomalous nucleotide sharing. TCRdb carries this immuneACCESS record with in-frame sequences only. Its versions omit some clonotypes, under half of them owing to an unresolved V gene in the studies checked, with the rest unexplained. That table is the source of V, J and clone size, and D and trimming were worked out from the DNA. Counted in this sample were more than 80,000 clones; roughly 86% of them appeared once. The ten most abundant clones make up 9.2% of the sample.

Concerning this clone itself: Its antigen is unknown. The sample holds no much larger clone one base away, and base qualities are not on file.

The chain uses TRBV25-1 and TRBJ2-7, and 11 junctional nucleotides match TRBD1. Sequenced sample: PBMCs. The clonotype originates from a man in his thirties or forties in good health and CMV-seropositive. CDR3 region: CASAGQGAYEQYF. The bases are TGTGCCAGCGCGGGACAGGGGGCCTACGAGCAGTACTTC.